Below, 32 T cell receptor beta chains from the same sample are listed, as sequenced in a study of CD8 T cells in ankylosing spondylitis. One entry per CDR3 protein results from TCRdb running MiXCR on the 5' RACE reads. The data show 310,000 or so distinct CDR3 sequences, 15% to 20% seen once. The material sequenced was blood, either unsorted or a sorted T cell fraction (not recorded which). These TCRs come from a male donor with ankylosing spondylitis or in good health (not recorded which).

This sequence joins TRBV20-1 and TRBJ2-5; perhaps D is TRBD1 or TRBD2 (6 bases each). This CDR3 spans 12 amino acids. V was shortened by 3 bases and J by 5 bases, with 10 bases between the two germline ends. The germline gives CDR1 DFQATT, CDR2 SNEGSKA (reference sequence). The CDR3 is CSARTGGETQYF. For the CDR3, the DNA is TGCAGTGCTAGGACAGGAGGGGAGACCCAGTACTTC.

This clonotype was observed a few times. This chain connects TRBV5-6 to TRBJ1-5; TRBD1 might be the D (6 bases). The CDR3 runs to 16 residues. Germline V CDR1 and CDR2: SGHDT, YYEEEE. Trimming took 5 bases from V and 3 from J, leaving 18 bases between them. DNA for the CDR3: TGTGCCAGCAGTCATTTCCAGGGGTCGTACAATCAGCCCCAGCATTTT. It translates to CASSHFQGSYNQPQHF.

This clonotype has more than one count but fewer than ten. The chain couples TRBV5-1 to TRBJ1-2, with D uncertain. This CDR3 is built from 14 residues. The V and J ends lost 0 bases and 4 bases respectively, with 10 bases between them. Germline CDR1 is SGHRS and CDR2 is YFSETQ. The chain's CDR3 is CASSLEPGTYGYTF. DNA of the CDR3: TGCGCCAGCAGCTTGGAGCCCGGAACCTATGGCTACACCTTC.

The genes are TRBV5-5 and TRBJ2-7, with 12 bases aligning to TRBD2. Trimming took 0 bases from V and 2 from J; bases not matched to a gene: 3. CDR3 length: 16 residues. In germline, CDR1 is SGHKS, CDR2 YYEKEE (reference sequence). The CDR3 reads CASSLELAGGPYEQYV. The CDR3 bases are TGTGCCAGCAGCTTGGAACTAGCGGGAGGTCCCTACGAGCAGTACGTC.

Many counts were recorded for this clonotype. CDR3 region: CSAPKIIAWNTEAFF. CDR3 nucleotides: TGCAGTGCTCCGAAGATTATAGCCTGGAACACTGAAGCTTTCTTT. The chain combines TRBV20-1 with TRBJ1-1; D call uncertain. The CDR3 is 15 amino acids. Germline loops: CDR1 DFQATT, CDR2 SNEGSKA (reference sequence). The V end lost 5 bases, the J end lost 1 base, and 17 bases lay between the germline ends.

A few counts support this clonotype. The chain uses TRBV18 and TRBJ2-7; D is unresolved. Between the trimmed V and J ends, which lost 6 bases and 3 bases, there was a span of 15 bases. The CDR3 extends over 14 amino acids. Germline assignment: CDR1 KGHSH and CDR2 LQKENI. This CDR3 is CASSLEDSGYEQYV. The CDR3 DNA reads TGTGCCAGCTCGCTAGAGGATAGTGGCTACGAGCAGTACGTC.

The CDR3 is CASSTAGTLYGYTF. The CDR3, as DNA: TGTGCCAGCAGTACCGCCGGGACACTCTATGGCTACACCTTC. The V and J genes are TRBV4-2 and TRBJ1-2; tentative D call: TRBD1 (6 bases). In germline, CDR1 is LGHNA, CDR2 YNFKEQ. Trimming pared 6 bases from V and 4 bases from J, leaving 15 bases between. The CDR3 runs 14 residues.

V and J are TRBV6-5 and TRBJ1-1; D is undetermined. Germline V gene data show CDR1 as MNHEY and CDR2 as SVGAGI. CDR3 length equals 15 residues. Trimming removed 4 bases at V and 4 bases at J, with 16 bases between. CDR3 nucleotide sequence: TGTGCCAGCAGTTCCTCGGGGAAGCGAGGCACTGAAGCTTTCTTT. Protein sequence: CASSSSGKRGTEAFF.

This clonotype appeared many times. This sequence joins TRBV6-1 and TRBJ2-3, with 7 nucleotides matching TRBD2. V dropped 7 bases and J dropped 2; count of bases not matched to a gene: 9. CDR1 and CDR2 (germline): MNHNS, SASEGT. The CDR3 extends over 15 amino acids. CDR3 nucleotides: TGTGCCAGCACCATGGGGGGGGGAATCACAGATACGCAGTATTTT. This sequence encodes CASTMGGGITDTQYF.

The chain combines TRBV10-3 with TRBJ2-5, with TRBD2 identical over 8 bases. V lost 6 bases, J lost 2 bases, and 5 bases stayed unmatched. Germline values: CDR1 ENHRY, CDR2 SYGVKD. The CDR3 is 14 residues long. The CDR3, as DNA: TGTGCCATCAGCGATGCGGGGGGACAAGAGACCCAGTACTTC. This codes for CAISDAGGQETQYF.

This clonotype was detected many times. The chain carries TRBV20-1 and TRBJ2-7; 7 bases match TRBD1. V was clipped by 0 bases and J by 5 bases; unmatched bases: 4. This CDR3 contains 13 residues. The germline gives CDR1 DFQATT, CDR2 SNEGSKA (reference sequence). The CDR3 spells CSARDPGGDEQYV. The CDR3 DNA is TGCAGTGCTAGAGATCCAGGGGGTGACGAGCAGTACGTC.

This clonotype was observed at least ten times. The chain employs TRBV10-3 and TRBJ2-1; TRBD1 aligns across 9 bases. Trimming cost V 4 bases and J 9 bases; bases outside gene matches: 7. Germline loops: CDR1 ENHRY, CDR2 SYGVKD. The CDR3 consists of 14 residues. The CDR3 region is CAISGGTGRGEQFF. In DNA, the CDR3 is TGTGCCATCAGTGGAGGGACAGGGAGGGGTGAGCAGTTCTTC.

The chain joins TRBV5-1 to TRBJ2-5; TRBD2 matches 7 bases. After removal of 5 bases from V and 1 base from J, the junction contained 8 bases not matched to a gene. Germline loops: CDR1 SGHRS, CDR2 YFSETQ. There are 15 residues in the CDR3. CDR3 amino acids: CASRMSSGPQETQYF. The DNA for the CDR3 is TGCGCCAGCAGAATGTCTAGCGGCCCCCAAGAGACCCAGTACTTC.

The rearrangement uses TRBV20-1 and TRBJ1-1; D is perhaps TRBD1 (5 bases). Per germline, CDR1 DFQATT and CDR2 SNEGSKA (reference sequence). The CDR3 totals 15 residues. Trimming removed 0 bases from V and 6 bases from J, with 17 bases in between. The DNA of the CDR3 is TGCAGTGCTAGAGATCGAGGGTCAGGGAGGCCTGAAGCTTTCTTT. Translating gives CSARDRGSGRPEAFF.

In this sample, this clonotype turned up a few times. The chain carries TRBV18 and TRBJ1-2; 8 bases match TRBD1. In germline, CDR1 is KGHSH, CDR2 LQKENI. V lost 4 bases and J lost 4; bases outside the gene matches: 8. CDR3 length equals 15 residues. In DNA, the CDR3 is TGTGCCAGCTCACTGGACAGGGTGATTACCTATGGCTACACCTTC. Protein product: CASSLDRVITYGYTF.

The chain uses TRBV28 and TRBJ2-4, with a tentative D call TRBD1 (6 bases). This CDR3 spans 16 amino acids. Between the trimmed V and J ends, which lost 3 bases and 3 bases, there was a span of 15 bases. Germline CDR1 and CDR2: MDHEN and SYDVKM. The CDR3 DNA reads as TGTGCCAGCAGTTTTCAGGGAAAAGGGGGCAAAAACATTCAGTACTTC. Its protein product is CASSFQGKGGKNIQYF.

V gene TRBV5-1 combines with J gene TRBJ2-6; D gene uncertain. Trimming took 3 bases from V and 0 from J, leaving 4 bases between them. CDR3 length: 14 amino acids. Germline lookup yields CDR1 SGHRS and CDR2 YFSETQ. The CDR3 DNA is TGCGCCAGCAGCTCGAGCTCTGGGGCCAACGTCCTGACTTTC. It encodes CASSSSSGANVLTF.

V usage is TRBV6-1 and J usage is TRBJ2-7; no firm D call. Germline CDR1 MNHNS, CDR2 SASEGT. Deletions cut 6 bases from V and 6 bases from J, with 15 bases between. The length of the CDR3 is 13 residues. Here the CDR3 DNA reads TGTGCCAGCAGCCATAACACGGACGGCGAGCAGTACGTC. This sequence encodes CASSHNTDGEQYV.

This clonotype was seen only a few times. The CDR3 reads CASSSTGAQGSLHF. The CDR3 DNA reads as TGCGCCAGCAGCTCGACAGGGGCACAAGGGTCCCTCCACTTT. This sequence joins TRBV5-1 and TRBJ1-6, with 8 bases fitting TRBD1. The V segment lost 3 bases and the J segment 14 bases; nucleotides outside the gene matches: 10. CDR1 SGHRS and CDR2 YFSETQ come from the germline V gene. CDR3 length equals 14 residues.

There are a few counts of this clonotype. DNA of the CDR3: TGTGCCAGCAGTTACTCGGGGGGGCCCTTACAGCAGTTCTTC. Translated: CASSYSGGPLQQFF. This sequence joins TRBV6-2 or TRBV6-3 and TRBJ2-1, with TRBD2 as a possible D gene (7 bases). V was pared by 0 bases and J by 11 bases, with 14 bases between. Per the germline V gene, CDR1 is MNHEY and CDR2 is SVGEGT. This CDR3 region has 14 residues.

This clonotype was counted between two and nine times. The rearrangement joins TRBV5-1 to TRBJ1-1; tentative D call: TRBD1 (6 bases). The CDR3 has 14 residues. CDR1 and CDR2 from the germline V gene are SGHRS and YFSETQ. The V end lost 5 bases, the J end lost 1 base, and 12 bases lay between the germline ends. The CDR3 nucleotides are TGCGCCAGCAGTCACGACAGGACGAACACTGAAGCTTTCTTT. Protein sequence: CASSHDRTNTEAFF.

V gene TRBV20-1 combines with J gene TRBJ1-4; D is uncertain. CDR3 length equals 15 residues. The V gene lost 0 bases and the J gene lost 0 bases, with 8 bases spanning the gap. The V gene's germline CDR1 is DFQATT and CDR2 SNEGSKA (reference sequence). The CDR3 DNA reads TGCAGTGCTAGAGACGACCGCTCAACTAATGAAAAACTGTTTTTT. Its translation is CSARDDRSTNEKLFF.

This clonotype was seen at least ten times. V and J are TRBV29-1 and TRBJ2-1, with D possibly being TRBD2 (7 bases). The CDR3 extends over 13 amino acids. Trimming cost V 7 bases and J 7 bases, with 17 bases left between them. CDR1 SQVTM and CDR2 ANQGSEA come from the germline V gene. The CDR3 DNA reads TGCAGCGCCCTAGGGGGGGGACTGAATGAGCAGTTCTTC. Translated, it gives CSALGGGLNEQFF.

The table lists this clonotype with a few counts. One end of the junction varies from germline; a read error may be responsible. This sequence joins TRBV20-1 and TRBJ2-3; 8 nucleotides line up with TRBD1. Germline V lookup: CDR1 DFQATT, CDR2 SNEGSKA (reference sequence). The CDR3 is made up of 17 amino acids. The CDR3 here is CCARDIRGLLPTDTQYF. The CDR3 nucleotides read TGCTGTGCTAGAGATATCAGGGGGCTTTTACCCACAGATACGCAGTATTTT.

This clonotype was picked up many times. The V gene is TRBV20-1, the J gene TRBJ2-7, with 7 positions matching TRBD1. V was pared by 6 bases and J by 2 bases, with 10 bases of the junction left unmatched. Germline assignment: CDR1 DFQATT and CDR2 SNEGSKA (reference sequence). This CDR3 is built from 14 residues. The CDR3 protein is CSATKTGLPYEQYV. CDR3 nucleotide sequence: TGCAGTGCGACGAAGACAGGGTTGCCCTACGAGCAGTACGTC.

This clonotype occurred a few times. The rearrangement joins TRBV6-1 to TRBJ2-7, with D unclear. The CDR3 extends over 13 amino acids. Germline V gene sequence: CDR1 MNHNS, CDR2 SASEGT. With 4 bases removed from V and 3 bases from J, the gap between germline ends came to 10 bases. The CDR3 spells CASSGRRSYEQYV. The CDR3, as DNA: TGTGCCAGCAGTGGGAGACGTAGCTACGAGCAGTACGTC.

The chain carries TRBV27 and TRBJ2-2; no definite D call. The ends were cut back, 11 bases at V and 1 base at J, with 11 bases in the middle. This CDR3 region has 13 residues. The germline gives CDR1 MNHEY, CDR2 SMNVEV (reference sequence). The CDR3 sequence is CASVAENTGELFF. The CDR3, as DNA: TGTGCCTCAGTGGCGGAGAACACCGGGGAGCTGTTTTTT.

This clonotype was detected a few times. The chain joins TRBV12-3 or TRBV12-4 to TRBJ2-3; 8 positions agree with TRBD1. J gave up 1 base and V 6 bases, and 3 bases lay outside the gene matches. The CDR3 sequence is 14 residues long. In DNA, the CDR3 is TGTGCCAGCAGGAAACAGGGGGGCACAGATACGCAGTATTTT. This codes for CASRKQGGTDTQYF.

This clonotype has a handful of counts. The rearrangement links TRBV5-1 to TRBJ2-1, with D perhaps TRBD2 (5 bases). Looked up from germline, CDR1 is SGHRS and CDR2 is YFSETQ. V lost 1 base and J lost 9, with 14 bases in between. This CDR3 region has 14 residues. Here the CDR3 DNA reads TGCGCCAGCAGCTTGTCGGGAACGTTGGGTGAGCAGTTCTTC. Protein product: CASSLSGTLGEQFF.

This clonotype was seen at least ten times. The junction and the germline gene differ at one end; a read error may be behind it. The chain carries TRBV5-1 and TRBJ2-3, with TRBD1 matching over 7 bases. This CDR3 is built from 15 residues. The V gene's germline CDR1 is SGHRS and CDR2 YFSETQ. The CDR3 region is CASSLGDRGTDTQYF. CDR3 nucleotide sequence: TGTGCCAGCAGTTTAGGAGACAGGGGCACAGATACGCAGTATTTT.

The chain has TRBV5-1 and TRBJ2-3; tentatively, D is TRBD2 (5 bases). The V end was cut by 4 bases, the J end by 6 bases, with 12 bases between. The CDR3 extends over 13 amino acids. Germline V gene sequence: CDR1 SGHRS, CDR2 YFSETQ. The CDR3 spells CASSTEAYDTQYF. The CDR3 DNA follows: TGCGCCAGCAGCACGGAGGCTTACGATACGCAGTATTTT.

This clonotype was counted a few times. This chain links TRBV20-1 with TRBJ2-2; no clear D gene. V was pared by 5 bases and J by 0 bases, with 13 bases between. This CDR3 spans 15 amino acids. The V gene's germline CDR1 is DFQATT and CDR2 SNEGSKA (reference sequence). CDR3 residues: CSAPNPGANTGELFF. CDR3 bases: TGCAGTGCTCCTAACCCCGGAGCGAACACCGGGGAGCTGTTTTTT.